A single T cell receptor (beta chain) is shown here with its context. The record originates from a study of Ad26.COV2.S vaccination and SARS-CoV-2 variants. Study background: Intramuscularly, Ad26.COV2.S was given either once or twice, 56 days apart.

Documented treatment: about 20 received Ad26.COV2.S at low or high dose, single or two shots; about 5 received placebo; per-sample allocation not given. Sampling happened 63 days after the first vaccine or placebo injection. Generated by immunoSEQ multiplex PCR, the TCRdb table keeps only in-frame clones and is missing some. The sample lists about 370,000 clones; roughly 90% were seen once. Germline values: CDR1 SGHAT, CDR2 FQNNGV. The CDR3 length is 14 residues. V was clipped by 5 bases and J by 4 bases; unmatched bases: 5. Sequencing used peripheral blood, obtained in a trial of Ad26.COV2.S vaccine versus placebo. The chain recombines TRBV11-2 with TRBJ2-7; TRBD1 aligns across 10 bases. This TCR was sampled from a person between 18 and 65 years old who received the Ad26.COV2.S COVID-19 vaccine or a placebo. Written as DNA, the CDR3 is TGTGCCAGCAGCACCGGGACAGGGGCGTACGAGCAGTACTTC. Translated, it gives CASSTGTGAYEQYF.